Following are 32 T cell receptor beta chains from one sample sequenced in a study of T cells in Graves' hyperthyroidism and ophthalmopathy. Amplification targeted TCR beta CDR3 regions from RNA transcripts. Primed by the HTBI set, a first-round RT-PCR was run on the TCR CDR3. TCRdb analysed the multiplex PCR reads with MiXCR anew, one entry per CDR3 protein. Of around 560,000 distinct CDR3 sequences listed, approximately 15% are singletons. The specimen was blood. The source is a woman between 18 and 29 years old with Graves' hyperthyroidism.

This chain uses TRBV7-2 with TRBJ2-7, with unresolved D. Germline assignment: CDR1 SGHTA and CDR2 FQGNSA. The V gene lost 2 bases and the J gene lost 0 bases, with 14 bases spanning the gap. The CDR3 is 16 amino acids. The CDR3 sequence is CASSLFVKLSSYEQYF. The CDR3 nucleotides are TGTGCCAGCAGCTTATTTGTGAAGCTTAGCTCCTACGAGCAGTACTTC.

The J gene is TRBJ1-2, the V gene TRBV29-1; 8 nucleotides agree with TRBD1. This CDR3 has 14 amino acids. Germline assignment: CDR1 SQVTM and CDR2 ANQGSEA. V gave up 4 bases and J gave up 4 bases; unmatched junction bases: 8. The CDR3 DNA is TGCAGCGTTGCGACAGGGGATGTCGGCTATGGCTACACCTTC. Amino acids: CSVATGDVGYGYTF. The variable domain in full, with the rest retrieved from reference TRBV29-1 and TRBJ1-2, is SAVISQKPSRDICQRGTSLTIQCQVDSQVTMMFWYRQQPGQSLTLIATANQGSEATYESGFVIDKFPISRPNLTFSTLTVSNMSPEDSSIYLCSVATGDVGYGYTFGSGTRLTVV.

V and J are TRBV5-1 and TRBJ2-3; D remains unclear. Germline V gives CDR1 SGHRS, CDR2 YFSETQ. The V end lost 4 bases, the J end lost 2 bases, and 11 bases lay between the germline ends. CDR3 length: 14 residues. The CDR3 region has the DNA TGCGCCAGCAGCCAGGCCGACCCCACAGATACGCAGTATTTT. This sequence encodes CASSQADPTDTQYF.

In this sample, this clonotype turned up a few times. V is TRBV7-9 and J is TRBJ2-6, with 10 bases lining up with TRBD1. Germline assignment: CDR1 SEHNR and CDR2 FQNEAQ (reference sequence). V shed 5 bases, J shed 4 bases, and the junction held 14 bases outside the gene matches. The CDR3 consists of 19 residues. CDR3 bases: TGTGCCAGCAGCCAAAACCCGGGACAGGGGAGTAGGGGGGCCAACGTCCTGACTTTC. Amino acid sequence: CASSQNPGQGSRGANVLTF.

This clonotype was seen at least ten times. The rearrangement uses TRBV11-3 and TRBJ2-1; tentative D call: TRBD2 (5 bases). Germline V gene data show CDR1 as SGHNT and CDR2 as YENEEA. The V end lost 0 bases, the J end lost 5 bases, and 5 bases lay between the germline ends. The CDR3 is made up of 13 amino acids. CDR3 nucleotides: TGTGCCAGCAGCTTAGAGGGAGACAATGAGCAGTTCTTC. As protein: CASSLEGDNEQFF.

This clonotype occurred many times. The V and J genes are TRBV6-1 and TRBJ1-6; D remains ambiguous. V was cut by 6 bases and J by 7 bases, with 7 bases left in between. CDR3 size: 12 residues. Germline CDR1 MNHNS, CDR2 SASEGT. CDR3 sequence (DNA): TGTGCCAGCAGCCGAGGAAATTCACCCCTCCACTTT. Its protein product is CASSRGNSPLHF.

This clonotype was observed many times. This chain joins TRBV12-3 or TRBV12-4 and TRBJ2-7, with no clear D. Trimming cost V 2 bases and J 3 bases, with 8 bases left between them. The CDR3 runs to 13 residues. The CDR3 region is CASSLRSNYEQYF. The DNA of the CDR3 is TGTGCCAGCAGTTTAAGGTCGAACTACGAGCAGTACTTC.

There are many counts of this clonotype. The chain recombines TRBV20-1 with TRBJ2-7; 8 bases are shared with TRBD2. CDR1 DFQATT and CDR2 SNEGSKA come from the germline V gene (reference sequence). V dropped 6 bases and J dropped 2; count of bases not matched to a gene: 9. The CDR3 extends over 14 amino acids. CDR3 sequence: CSAPQAGATYEQYF. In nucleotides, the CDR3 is TGCAGTGCCCCCCAAGCGGGAGCGACCTACGAGCAGTACTTC.

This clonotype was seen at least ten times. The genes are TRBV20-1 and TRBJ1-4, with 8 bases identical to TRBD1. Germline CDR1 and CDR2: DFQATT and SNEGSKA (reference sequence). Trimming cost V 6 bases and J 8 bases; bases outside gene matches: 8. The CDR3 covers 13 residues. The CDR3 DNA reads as TGCAGTGCACCTATGGACAGGGACGAAAAACTGTTTTTT. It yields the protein CSAPMDRDEKLFF.

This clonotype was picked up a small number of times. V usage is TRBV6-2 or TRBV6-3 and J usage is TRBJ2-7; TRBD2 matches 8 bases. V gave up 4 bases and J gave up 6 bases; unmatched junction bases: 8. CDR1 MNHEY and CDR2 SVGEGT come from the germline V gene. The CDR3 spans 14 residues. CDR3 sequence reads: CASSLVAGTREQYF. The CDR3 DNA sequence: TGTGCCAGCAGTTTGGTAGCGGGGACGCGCGAGCAGTACTTC.

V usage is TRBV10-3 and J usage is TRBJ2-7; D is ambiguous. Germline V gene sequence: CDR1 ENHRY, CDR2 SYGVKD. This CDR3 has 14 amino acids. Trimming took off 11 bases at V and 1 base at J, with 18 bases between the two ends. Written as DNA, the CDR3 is TGTGCCCTCCGGCGAGAGGAAAATTCCTACGAGCAGTACTTC. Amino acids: CALRREENSYEQYF.

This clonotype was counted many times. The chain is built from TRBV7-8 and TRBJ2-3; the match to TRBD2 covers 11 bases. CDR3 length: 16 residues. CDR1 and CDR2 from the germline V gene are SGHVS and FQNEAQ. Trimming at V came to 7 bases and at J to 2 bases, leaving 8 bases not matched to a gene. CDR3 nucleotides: TGTGCCAGCAAAGGACTGGGACTAGCGGACACAGATACGCAGTATTTT. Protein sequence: CASKGLGLADTDTQYF.

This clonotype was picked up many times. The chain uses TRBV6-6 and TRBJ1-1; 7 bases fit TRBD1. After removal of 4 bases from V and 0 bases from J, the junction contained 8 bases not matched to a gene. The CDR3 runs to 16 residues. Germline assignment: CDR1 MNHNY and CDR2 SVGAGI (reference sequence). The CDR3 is CASSFTGAGVNTEAFF. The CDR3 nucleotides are TGTGCCAGCAGTTTTACAGGGGCGGGGGTGAACACTGAAGCTTTCTTT.

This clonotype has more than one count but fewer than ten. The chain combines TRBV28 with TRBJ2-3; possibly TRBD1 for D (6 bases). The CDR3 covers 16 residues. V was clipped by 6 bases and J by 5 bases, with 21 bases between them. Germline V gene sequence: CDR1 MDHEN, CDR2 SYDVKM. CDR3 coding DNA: TGTGCCAGCAGCCTACCGGACAGCGCCTGGGGAGATACGCAGTATTTT. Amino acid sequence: CASSLPDSAWGDTQYF.

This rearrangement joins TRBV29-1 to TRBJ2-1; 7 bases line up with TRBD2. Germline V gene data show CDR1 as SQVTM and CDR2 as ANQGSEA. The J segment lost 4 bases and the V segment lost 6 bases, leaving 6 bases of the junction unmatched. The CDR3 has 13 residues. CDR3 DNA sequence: TGCAGCGTCGGGGACTACCAATACAATGAGCAGTTCTTC. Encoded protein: CSVGDYQYNEQFF.

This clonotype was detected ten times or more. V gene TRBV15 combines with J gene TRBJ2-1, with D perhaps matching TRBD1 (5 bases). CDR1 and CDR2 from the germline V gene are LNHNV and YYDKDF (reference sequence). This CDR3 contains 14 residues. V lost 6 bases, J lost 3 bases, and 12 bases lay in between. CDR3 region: CATSGAEDYNEQFF. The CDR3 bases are TGTGCCACCAGTGGGGCGGAAGACTACAATGAGCAGTTCTTC.

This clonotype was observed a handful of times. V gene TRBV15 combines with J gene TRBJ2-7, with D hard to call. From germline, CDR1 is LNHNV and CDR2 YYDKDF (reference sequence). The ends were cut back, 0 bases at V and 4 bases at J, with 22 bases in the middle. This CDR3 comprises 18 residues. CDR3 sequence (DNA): TGTGCCACCAGCAGAGATGTTTCAAGAATCCCTACTTCGTACGAGCAGTACTTC. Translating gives CATSRDVSRIPTSYEQYF.

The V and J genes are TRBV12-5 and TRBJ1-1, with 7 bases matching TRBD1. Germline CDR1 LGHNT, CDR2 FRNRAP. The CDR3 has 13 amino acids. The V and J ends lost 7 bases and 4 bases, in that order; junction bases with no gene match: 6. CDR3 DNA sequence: TGTGCTAGTGCCGACAGGGTAATCACTGAAGCTTTCTTT. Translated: CASADRVITEAFF. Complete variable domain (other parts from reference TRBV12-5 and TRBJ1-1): DARVTQTPRHKVTEMGQEVTMRCQPILGHNTVFWYRQTMMQGLELLAYFRNRAPLDDSGMPKDRFSAEMPDATLATLKIQPSEPRDSAVYFCASADRVITEAFFGQGTRLTVV.

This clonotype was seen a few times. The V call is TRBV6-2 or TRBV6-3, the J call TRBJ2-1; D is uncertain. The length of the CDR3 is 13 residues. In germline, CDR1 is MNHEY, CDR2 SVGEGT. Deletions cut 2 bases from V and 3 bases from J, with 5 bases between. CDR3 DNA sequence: TGTGCCAGCAGTTACCGGCTCTACAATGAGCAGTTCTTC. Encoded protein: CASSYRLYNEQFF.

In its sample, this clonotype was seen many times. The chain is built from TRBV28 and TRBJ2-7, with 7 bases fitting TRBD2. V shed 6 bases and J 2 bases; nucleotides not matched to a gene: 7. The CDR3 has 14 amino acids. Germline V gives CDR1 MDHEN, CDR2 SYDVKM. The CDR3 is CASRASGSTYEQYF. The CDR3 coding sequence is TGTGCCAGCAGGGCTAGCGGCTCAACCTACGAGCAGTACTTC.

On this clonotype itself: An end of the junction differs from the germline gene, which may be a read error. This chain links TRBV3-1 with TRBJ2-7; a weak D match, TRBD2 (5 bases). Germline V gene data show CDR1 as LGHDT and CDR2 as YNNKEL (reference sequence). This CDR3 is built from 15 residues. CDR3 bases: TGTGCCAGCAGCCATGGGAGTAAGATGACCTACGGGCAGTACTTC. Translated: CASSHGSKMTYGQYF.

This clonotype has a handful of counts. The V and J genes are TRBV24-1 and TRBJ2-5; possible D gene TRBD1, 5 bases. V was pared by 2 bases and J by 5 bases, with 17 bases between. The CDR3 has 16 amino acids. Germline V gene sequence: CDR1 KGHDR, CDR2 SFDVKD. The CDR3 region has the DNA TGTGCCACCAGTGATTCGTCCTGGCAGGGCTTGGAGACCCAGTACTTC. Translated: CATSDSSWQGLETQYF.

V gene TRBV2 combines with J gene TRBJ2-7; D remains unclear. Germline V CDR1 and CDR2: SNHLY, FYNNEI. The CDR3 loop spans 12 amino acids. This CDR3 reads CAVRLTLNEQYF. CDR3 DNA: TGTGCGGTACGTCTAACACTGAACGAGCAGTACTTC.

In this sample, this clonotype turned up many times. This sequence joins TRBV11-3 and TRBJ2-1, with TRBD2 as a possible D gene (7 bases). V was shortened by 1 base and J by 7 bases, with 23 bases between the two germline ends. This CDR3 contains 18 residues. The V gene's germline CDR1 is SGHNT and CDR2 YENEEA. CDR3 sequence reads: CASSLVVGVMGRGNEQFF. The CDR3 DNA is TGTGCCAGCAGCTTAGTGGTGGGTGTTATGGGGAGGGGGAATGAGCAGTTCTTC. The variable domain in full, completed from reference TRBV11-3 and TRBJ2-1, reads EAGVVQSPRYKIIEKKQPVAFWCNPISGHNTLYWYLQNLGQGPELLIRYENEEAVDDSQLPKDRFSAERLKGVDSTLKIQPAELGDSAVYLCASSLVVGVMGRGNEQFFGPGTRLTVL.

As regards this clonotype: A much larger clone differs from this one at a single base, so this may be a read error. CDR3 amino acids: CASSDSWGSYEQYF. CDR3 coding DNA: TGTGCCAGCAGTGACTCTTGGGGCTCCTACGAGCAGTACTTC. The genes are TRBV28 and TRBJ2-7; D remains ambiguous. Between the trimmed V and J ends, which lost 5 bases and 0 bases, there was a span of 11 bases. The CDR3 runs 14 residues. Germline values: CDR1 MDHEN, CDR2 SYDVKM.

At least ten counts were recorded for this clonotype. Here the CDR3 reads CASSLYLGRNQETQYF. CDR3 bases: TGTGCCAGCAGCTTGTATCTGGGACGCAATCAAGAGACCCAGTACTTC. J is TRBJ2-5 and V is TRBV7-8, with D perhaps matching TRBD1 or TRBD2 (5 bases each). The V gene lost 3 bases and the J gene lost 2 bases, with 16 bases spanning the gap. The CDR3 runs to 16 residues. In germline, CDR1 is SGHVS, CDR2 FQNEAQ. Combining the CDR3 with reference TRBV7-8 and TRBJ2-5 gives the whole variable domain GAGVSQSPRYKVAKRGQDVALRCDPISGHVSLFWYQQALGQGPEFLTYFQNEAQLDKSGLPSDRFFAERPEGSVSTLKIQRTQQEDSAVYLCASSLYLGRNQETQYFGPGTRLLVL.

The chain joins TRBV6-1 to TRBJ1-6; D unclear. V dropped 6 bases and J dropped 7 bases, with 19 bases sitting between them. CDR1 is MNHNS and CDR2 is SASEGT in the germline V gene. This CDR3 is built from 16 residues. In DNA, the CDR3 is TGTGCCAGCAGCCCCGCCCTTTTCGGCCCGAATTCACCCCTCCACTTT. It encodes CASSPALFGPNSPLHF.

The CDR3 region is CASSWGTGNSPLHF. CDR3 nucleotide sequence: TGTGCCAGCAGCTGGGGGACCGGGAATTCACCCCTCCACTTT. J is TRBJ1-6 and V is TRBV7-2; tentative D call: TRBD1 (5 bases). The CDR3 has 14 amino acids. V lost 4 bases, J lost 7 bases, and 11 bases lay in between. CDR1 SGHTA and CDR2 FQGNSA come from the germline V gene.

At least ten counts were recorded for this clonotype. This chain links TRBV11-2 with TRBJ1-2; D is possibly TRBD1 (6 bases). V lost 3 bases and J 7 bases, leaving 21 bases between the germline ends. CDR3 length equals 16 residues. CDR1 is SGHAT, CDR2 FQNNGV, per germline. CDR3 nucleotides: TGTGCCAGCAGCTTTGACACAGGAGGGGGATATCTTGGCTACACCTTC. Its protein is CASSFDTGGGYLGYTF.

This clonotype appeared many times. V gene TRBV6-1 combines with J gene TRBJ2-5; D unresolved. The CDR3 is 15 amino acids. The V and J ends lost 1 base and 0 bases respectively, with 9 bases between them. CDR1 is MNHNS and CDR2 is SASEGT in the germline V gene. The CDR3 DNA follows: TGTGCCAGCAGTGAAGGTCCCAGTAACCAAGAGACCCAGTACTTC. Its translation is CASSEGPSNQETQYF.

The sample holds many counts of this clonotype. The CDR3 region has the DNA TGTGCCAGCAGCCCCGACCCTCCCGGGTATGAGTCCGAGCAGTACTTC. As protein: CASSPDPPGYESEQYF. The V call is TRBV3-1, the J call TRBJ2-7; no clear D. V gave up 4 bases and J gave up 6 bases, with 22 bases separating them. The CDR3 has 16 residues. From germline, CDR1 is LGHDT and CDR2 YNNKEL (reference sequence).

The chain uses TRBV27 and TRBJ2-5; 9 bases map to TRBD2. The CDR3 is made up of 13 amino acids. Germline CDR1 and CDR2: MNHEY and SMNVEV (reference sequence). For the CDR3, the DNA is TGTGCAGTCAGCGGGGGGAGTGCGGAGACCCAGTACTTC. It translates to CAVSGGSAETQYF.